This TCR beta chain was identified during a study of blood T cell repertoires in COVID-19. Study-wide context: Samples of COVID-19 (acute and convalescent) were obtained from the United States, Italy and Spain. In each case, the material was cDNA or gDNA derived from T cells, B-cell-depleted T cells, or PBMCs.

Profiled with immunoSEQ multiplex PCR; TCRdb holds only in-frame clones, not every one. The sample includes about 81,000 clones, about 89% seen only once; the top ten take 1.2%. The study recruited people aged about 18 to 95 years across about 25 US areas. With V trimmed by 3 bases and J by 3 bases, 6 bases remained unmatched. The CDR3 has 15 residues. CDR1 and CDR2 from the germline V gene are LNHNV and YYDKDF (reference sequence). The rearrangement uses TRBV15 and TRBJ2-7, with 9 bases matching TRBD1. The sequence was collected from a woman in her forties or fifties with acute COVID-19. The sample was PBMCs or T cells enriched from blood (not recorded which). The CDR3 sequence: CATSSGQGLIYEQYF. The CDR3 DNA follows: TGTGCCACCAGCAGTGGACAGGGGCTCATCTACGAGCAGTACTTC.